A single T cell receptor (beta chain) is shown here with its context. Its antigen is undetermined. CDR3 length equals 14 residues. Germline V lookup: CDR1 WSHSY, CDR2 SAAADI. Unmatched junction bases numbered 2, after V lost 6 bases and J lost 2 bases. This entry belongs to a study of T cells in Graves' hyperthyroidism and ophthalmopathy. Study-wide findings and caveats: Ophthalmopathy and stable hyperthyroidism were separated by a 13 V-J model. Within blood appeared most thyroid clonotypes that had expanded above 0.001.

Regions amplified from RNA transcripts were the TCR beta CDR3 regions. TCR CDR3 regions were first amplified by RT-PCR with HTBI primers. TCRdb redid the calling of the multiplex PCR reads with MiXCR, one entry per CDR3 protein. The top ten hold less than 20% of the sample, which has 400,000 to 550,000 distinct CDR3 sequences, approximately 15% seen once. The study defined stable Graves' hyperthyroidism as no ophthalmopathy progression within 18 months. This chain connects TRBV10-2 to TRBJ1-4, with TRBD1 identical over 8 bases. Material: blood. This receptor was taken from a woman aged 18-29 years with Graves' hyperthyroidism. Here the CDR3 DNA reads TGCGCCAGCAGGACAGGGGCGACTAATGAAAAACTGTTTTTT. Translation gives CASRTGATNEKLFF.